These T cell receptor beta chains were read from a single sample in a study of blood T cell repertoires in COVID-19. Here immunoSEQ multiplex PCR was the method, and the copy in TCRdb shows in-frame clones only, minus some. This table holds approximately 90,000 clones, under 85% found once. The sample consisted of peripheral blood. These receptors were collected from a man in his sixties or seventies with acute or convalescent COVID-19. The CDR3 runs from the conserved cysteine through the conserved F or W. A D gene is named only where the DNA matches it firmly.

CDR3 protein: CASSEAYRTDTQYF
D gene: -
V gene: TRBV6-1
J gene: TRBJ2-3

CDR3 protein: CASSSRGGLDEQFF
D gene: TRBD2
V gene: TRBV9
J gene: TRBJ2-1

CDR3 protein: CASSRAGAGNQPQHF
D gene: -
V gene: TRBV28
J gene: TRBJ1-5

CDR3 protein: CASSQGQASSYNSPLHF
D gene: TRBD1
V gene: TRBV5-4
J gene: TRBJ1-6

CDR3 protein: CASSLGVGYGSSYNEQFF
D gene: -
V gene: TRBV7-6
J gene: TRBJ2-1

CDR3 protein: CASRFRAPGQPQHF
D gene: -
V gene: TRBV28
J gene: TRBJ1-5

CDR3 protein: CASSGTGTSGDYNEQFF
D gene: TRBD2
V gene: TRBV6-4
J gene: TRBJ2-1

CDR3 protein: CSGVRDYGYTF
D gene: -
V gene: TRBV20-1
J gene: TRBJ1-2

CDR3 protein: CASSPGQGLTDTQYF
D gene: TRBD1
V gene: TRBV6-5
J gene: TRBJ2-3

CDR3 protein: CASSKPGQGARWTEAFF
D gene: TRBD1
V gene: TRBV5-4
J gene: TRBJ1-1

CDR3 protein: CASSLVWGGEAFF
D gene: -
V gene: TRBV7-3
J gene: TRBJ1-1

CDR3 protein: CASMGTSGTDTQYF
D gene: TRBD2
V gene: TRBV10-2
J gene: TRBJ2-3

CDR3 protein: CASSSLAGGEQFF
D gene: TRBD2
V gene: TRBV11-3
J gene: TRBJ2-1

CDR3 protein: CASSSHKASSYNSPLHF
D gene: -
V gene: TRBV28
J gene: TRBJ1-6

CDR3 protein: CASSLNRRGQPQHF
D gene: -
V gene: TRBV5-6
J gene: TRBJ1-5

CDR3 protein: CAWSDGQFNYGYTF
D gene: -
V gene: TRBV30
J gene: TRBJ1-2

CDR3 protein: CASRLSGGRTGNEQYF
D gene: TRBD2
V gene: TRBV13
J gene: TRBJ2-7

CDR3 protein: CASSHDRGPNMNTEAFF
D gene: TRBD1
V gene: TRBV9
J gene: TRBJ1-1

CDR3 protein: CAWSTGRDQPQHF
D gene: -
V gene: TRBV30
J gene: TRBJ1-5

CDR3 protein: CASSPSPGDNEQFF
D gene: -
V gene: TRBV28
J gene: TRBJ2-1

CDR3 protein: CASSPGLAGATDTQYF
D gene: TRBD2
V gene: TRBV18
J gene: TRBJ2-3

CDR3 protein: CATSDQAQYTQYF
D gene: -
V gene: TRBV24-1
J gene: TRBJ2-3

CDR3 protein: CASSPGQGGDTQYF
D gene: -
V gene: TRBV18
J gene: TRBJ2-3

CDR3 protein: CASSPKGQGIGIRTGELFF
D gene: TRBD1
V gene: TRBV7-9
J gene: TRBJ2-2